One sample yielded the 27 T cell receptor beta chains listed below, sequenced in a study of technical replicates of blood from a handful of donors (dated by TCRdb to the late 2010s). Library generation was performed with the immunoSEQ multiplex PCR assay. Imported from immuneACCESS, the table was reduced by TCRdb to in-frame sequences with V and J called. These copies leave out some clones; in studies compared against another copy, an unresolved V gene accounts for under half, and the cause of the remainder is not known. The sample includes approximately 79,000 clones, with approximately 96% observed a single time. Of the sample, about 0.34% falls within the top ten clones. Specimen: T cells isolated from PBMCs. These receptors came from a human donor in good health.

The rearrangement joins TRBV29-1 to TRBJ2-2; 8 bases map to TRBD2. V lost 8 bases, J lost 6 bases, and 5 bases stayed unmatched. This CDR3 contains 12 residues. Germline assignment: CDR1 SQVTM and CDR2 ANQGSEA. CDR3 nucleotide sequence: TGCAGCATCCAGCGGGAGTCCGGGGAGCTGTTTTTT. Translating it yields CSIQRESGELFF.

The CDR3 DNA sequence: TGTGCCAGCAGCGCTAGATTAAGGTCCTACGAGCAGTACTTC. Amino acids: CASSARLRSYEQYF. This sequence joins TRBV11-3 and TRBJ2-7; D ambiguous. Per germline, CDR1 SGHNT and CDR2 YENEEA. This CDR3 is 14 amino acids long. V was shortened by 5 bases and J by 1 base, with 12 bases between the two germline ends.

The rearrangement joins TRBV11-3 to TRBJ1-2, with D unresolved. V lost 0 bases, J lost 5 bases, and 7 bases lay in between. Germline V gene sequence: CDR1 SGHNT, CDR2 YENEEA. The CDR3 has 13 residues. The DNA of the CDR3 is TGTGCCAGCAGCTTAGATCTCAGATATGGCTACACCTTC. It translates to CASSLDLRYGYTF.

The chain uses TRBV4-1 and TRBJ2-4; perhaps TRBD1 as D (6 bases). The germline V gene has CDR1 MGHRA and CDR2 YSYEKL. This CDR3 has 14 residues. Trimming cost V 0 bases and J 6 bases, with 9 bases left between them. CDR3 residues: CASSQDTGTNIQYF. The DNA of the CDR3 is TGCGCCAGCAGCCAAGATACAGGGACAAACATTCAGTACTTC.

The chain has TRBV7-3 and TRBJ1-1; D is unresolved. Germline V gene sequence: CDR1 SGHTA, CDR2 FQGTGA. The V end lost 5 bases, the J end lost 0 bases, and 13 bases lay between the germline ends. The CDR3 sequence is 15 residues long. CDR3 protein: CASSEYSSMNTEAFF. CDR3 coding DNA: TGTGCCAGCAGCGAATACAGCAGCATGAACACTGAAGCTTTCTTT.

V is TRBV29-1 and J is TRBJ2-7; a weak D match, TRBD2 (6 bases). This CDR3 contains 14 residues. Trimming took off 4 bases at V and 1 base at J, with 14 bases between the two ends. The germline V gene has CDR1 SQVTM and CDR2 ANQGSEA. CDR3 coding DNA: TGCAGCGTTGGGGGAGTAGCGGAGTCCTACGAGCAGTACTTC. As protein: CSVGGVAESYEQYF.

J is TRBJ2-7 and V is TRBV5-1; 8 bases match TRBD2. CDR1 and CDR2 from the germline V gene are SGHRS and YFSETQ. This CDR3 contains 15 residues. V trimming: 2 bases; J trimming: 7 bases; junction bases outside the gene matches: 11. The CDR3 protein is CASSFREGGVGEQYF. CDR3 bases: TGCGCCAGCAGCTTCCGGGAGGGCGGAGTGGGAGAGCAGTACTTC.

The chain links TRBV15 to TRBJ1-4; possible D gene TRBD1, 5 bases. Germline CDR1 and CDR2: LNHNV and YYDKDF (reference sequence). V was trimmed by 3 bases and J by 6 bases, leaving 23 bases between them. The CDR3 is 18 residues long. As DNA, the CDR3 is TGTGCCACCAGCAGGGGTGGACGGGACGGAGGGAGAGATGAAAAACTGTTTTTT. As protein: CATSRGGRDGGRDEKLFF.

This chain links TRBV7-3 with TRBJ2-3; 8 bases are a match to TRBD2. Germline CDR1 and CDR2: SGHTA and FQGTGA. There are 15 residues in the CDR3. The V gene end was trimmed by 1 base and the J gene end by 6 bases; junction bases not matched to a gene: 6. The CDR3 is CASSLSVSGKDTQYF. In nucleotides, the CDR3 is TGTGCCAGCAGCTTAAGCGTTAGCGGGAAGGATACGCAGTATTTT.

The chain combines TRBV7-2 with TRBJ1-5; tentatively, D is TRBD1 (5 bases). Trimming took off 4 bases at V and 7 bases at J, with 11 bases between the two ends. The CDR3 consists of 13 residues. The germline gives CDR1 SGHTA, CDR2 FQGNSA. Here the CDR3 DNA reads TGTGCCAGCAGCTCGGGGGGGAACCAGCCCCAGCATTTT. This sequence encodes CASSSGGNQPQHF.

This chain uses TRBV27 with TRBJ2-7; D might be TRBD1 (6 bases). The CDR3 contains 11 residues. The germline gives CDR1 MNHEY, CDR2 SMNVEV (reference sequence). Deletions cut 5 bases from V and 7 bases from J, with 9 bases between. DNA for the CDR3: TGTGCCAGCAGTCAGGGGTTGGAGCAGTACTTC. Translation gives CASSQGLEQYF.

Only one count was recorded for this clone. The chain combines TRBV6-5 with TRBJ2-7; the D gene is possibly TRBD2 (7 bases). The CDR3 consists of 14 residues. Per the germline V gene, CDR1 is MNHEY and CDR2 is SVGAGI. V lost 0 bases and J lost 4, with 10 bases in between. CDR3 region: CASSYSGGRYEQYF. CDR3 nucleotides: TGTGCCAGCAGTTACTCCGGGGGGCGGTACGAGCAGTACTTC.

The V gene is TRBV27, the J gene TRBJ2-7; 15 bases align to TRBD2. Germline loops: CDR1 MNHEY, CDR2 SMNVEV (reference sequence). The CDR3 totals 20 residues. J lost 0 bases, V lost 4 bases, and 13 bases had no gene match. CDR3 in DNA: TGTGCCAGCAGTTCCGCCCTTCCGGGACTAGCGGGAGGCCACTCCTACGAGCAGTACTTC. Protein: CASSSALPGLAGGHSYEQYF.

The CDR3 bases are TGTGCCAGCAGTGTCTTTCTGAACACCGGGGAGCTGTTTTTT. Protein sequence: CASSVFLNTGELFF. This chain uses TRBV6-4 with TRBJ2-2; D uncertain. The germline V and J ends were trimmed by 4 bases and 1 base, with 7 bases remaining between them. Germline V gives CDR1 MRHNA, CDR2 SNTAGT. This CDR3 spans 14 amino acids.

J is TRBJ1-2 and V is TRBV6-1, with D unclear. Germline loops: CDR1 MNHNS, CDR2 SASEGT. The CDR3 is made up of 13 amino acids. Between the trimmed V and J ends, which lost 3 bases and 6 bases, there was a span of 11 bases. For the CDR3, the DNA is TGTGCCAGCAGTGAGTTTCCCGCGAATGGCTACACCTTC. Its translation is CASSEFPANGYTF.

The chain links TRBV6-5 to TRBJ2-1, with D hard to call. Germline loops: CDR1 MNHEY, CDR2 SVGAGI. The CDR3 runs to 15 residues. The ends were cut back, 6 bases at V and 2 bases at J, with 14 bases in the middle. CDR3 coding DNA: TGTGCCAGCAGCAAAGACTCAGACCCCTACAATGAGCAGTTCTTC. Its translation is CASSKDSDPYNEQFF.

The genes are TRBV2 and TRBJ2-6; 9 bases line up with TRBD1. V dropped 8 bases and J dropped 0; count of bases not matched to a gene: 5. This CDR3 region has 16 residues. The germline V gene has CDR1 SNHLY and CDR2 FYNNEI. CDR3 nucleotide sequence: TGTGCCAGCCGACAGGGGGTAACCTCTGGGGCCAACGTCCTGACTTTC. This translates into CASRQGVTSGANVLTF.

This chain connects TRBV2 to TRBJ2-1; 7 bases align to TRBD1. Germline-derived CDR1 and CDR2 are SNHLY and FYNNEI. V dropped 5 bases and J dropped 0; count of bases not matched to a gene: 1. The CDR3 contains 14 residues. CDR3 sequence reads: CASSKGASYNEQFF. For the CDR3, the DNA is TGTGCCAGCAGTAAGGGGGCCTCCTACAATGAGCAGTTCTTC.

The chain uses TRBV4-3 and TRBJ1-2, with a tentative D call TRBD1 (5 bases). This CDR3 is 15 amino acids long. The germline V gene has CDR1 LGHNA and CDR2 YSLEER. The germline V and J ends were trimmed by 0 bases and 5 bases, with 13 bases remaining between them. The CDR3 bases are TGCGCCAGCAGCCAAGACCGGGGGGTGGTATATGGCTACACCTTC. It specifies CASSQDRGVVYGYTF.

J is TRBJ1-1 and V is TRBV7-8; D perhaps matches TRBD1 (6 bases). The CDR3 totals 14 residues. The V end was cut by 6 bases, the J end by 0 bases, with 11 bases between. Germline lookup yields CDR1 SGHVS and CDR2 FQNEAQ. In DNA form, the CDR3 reads TGTGCCAGCAGACGACAGGAGATGAACACTGAAGCTTTCTTT. Its translation: CASRRQEMNTEAFF.

The rearrangement uses TRBV28 and TRBJ2-3; 8 positions agree with TRBD2. Germline V CDR1 and CDR2: MDHEN, SYDVKM. The CDR3 has 16 amino acids. J gave up 5 bases and V 4 bases, and 11 bases lay outside the gene matches. The CDR3 DNA is TGTGCCAGCAGTTCCCATAACGGGAGGGATGTAGATACGCAGTATTTT. Translated, it gives CASSSHNGRDVDTQYF.

The chain uses TRBV7-3 and TRBJ2-5, with a possible D match to TRBD2 (6 bases). Trimming took off 0 bases at V and 2 bases at J, with 10 bases between the two ends. This CDR3 comprises 15 residues. The germline CDR1 and CDR2 sequences are SGHTA and FQGTGA. The CDR3 loop reads CASSLTFREQETQYF. The CDR3 DNA is TGTGCCAGCAGCTTAACGTTCCGGGAGCAAGAGACCCAGTACTTC.

The rearrangement joins TRBV5-1 to TRBJ2-2; 9 nucleotides match TRBD1. CDR1 and CDR2 (germline): SGHRS, YFSETQ. This CDR3 is built from 14 residues. J gave up 6 bases and V 0 bases, and 0 bases lay outside the gene matches. CDR3 sequence reads: CASSLGQGAGELFF. The CDR3, as DNA: TGCGCCAGCAGCTTGGGACAGGGGGCCGGGGAGCTGTTTTTT.

The chain recombines TRBV6-1 with TRBJ2-3; D might be TRBD1 (5 bases). The CDR3 is 15 amino acids. Looked up from germline, CDR1 is MNHNS and CDR2 is SASEGT. With 7 bases removed from V and 2 bases from J, the gap between germline ends came to 16 bases. CDR3 loop: CASMMWGVLTDTQYF. For the CDR3, the DNA is TGTGCCAGCATGATGTGGGGCGTACTCACAGATACGCAGTATTTT.

The rearrangement joins TRBV5-1 to TRBJ2-1, with no clear D. CDR1 is SGHRS, CDR2 YFSETQ, per germline. Trimming stripped 4 bases from V and 4 bases from J, with 15 bases between. The length of the CDR3 is 15 residues. CDR3 in DNA: TGCGCCAGCAGCCGGCAGGAATCATCGTACAATGAGCAGTTCTTC. This codes for CASSRQESSYNEQFF.

The rearrangement joins TRBV10-3 to TRBJ1-2; TRBD1 agrees at 11 bases. J was trimmed by 3 bases and V by 0 bases; bases with no gene match: 9. The germline V gene has CDR1 ENHRY and CDR2 SYGVKD. The CDR3 contains 18 residues. CDR3 coding DNA: TGTGCCATCAGTGAGTCGACAAGGACAGGGGGCGTGGACTATGGCTACACCTTC. Translating it yields CAISESTRTGGVDYGYTF.

The CDR3: CSVDDRANGYTF. The DNA of the CDR3 is TGCAGCGTTGATGACAGGGCAAATGGCTACACCTTC. The chain links TRBV29-1 to TRBJ1-2; 7 nucleotides align to TRBD1. With V trimmed by 3 bases and J by 6 bases, 4 bases remained unmatched. Germline V gives CDR1 SQVTM, CDR2 ANQGSEA. The CDR3 is made up of 12 amino acids.